This T cell receptor beta chain is drawn from a study of T cells expressing NK-cell markers. The overall study: Researchers got TCR beta repertoires out of sorted CD3+CD56+NKG2C+, CD3+CD56+NKG2C- and CD3+CD56-NKG2C+ T cells. Whole-study results and caveats: Uncertainty persisted over the HCMV specificity of expanded NKG2C+ T cell clones. A few donors' CD3+CD56-NKG2C+ cells were dominated by the same clonotypes.

The CDR3 loop spans 17 amino acids. As regards this clonotype: Its cognate antigen is unknown.

Generation of TCR beta cDNA was performed by 5'RACE template switching incorporating UMIs. TCRdb re-called the 5' RACE reads and gives one entry per CDR3 protein, without DNA. Its table lists 350,000 to 400,000 distinct CDR3 sequences. Sequenced: blood T cells: a sorted CD56 or NKG2C T cell subset, CD4+ or CD8+ T cells, or bulk PBMC T cells (not recorded which). The sequence was obtained from a woman in her 50s in good health. V is TRBV12-3 or TRBV12-4 and J is TRBJ2-2; without DNA, the TCRdb call of TRBD1 cannot be checked. This chain's CDR3 is CASSHEQTGTNTGELFF.